The 4 T cell receptor beta chains given below trace back to one sample, sequenced in a study of blood T cells in healthy people across ages. Combining a sample-barcoded 5' primer with a J-beta primer mix, a second PCR ran for 7 to 11 cycles. TCRdb called the 5' RACE reads again in MiXCR, with one record for every CDR3 protein. The table has about 1.5 million distinct CDR3 sequences, roughly two fifths seen once; the top ten hold 4%. The sample comprised blood. The source is a woman between 18 and 30 years old in good health.

The chain couples TRBV4-2 to TRBJ2-1; weak D call: TRBD1 (6 bases). The CDR3 contains 17 residues. Trimming left V 0 bases short and J 4 bases short, with 16 bases between. Germline loops: CDR1 LGHNA, CDR2 YNFKEQ. The CDR3 loop reads CASSQDRGQGRYNEQFF. Written as DNA, the CDR3 is TGTGCCAGCAGCCAAGATAGAGGGCAGGGGCGGTACAATGAGCAGTTCTTC.

This clonotype has more than one count but fewer than ten. The V gene is TRBV7-2, the J gene TRBJ2-3, with 13 nucleotides matching TRBD2. The germline V gene encodes CDR1 SGHTA and CDR2 FQGNSA. V was clipped by 5 bases and J by 8 bases; unmatched bases: 7. CDR3 length: 15 amino acids. The CDR3 region is CASSKQTSGGSTQYF. The CDR3 nucleotides are TGTGCCAGCAGCAAGCAGACTAGCGGGGGGTCTACGCAGTATTTT. Combining the CDR3 with reference TRBV7-2 and TRBJ2-3 gives the whole variable domain GAGVSQSPSNKVTEKGKDVELRCDPISGHTALYWYRQSLGQGLEFLIYFQGNSAPDKSGLPSDRFSAERTGGSVSTLTIQRTQQEDSAVYLCASSKQTSGGSTQYFGPGTRLTVL.

This clonotype was counted a single time. The V call is TRBV20-1, the J call TRBJ1-6; D is unresolved. There are 16 residues in the CDR3. Germline-derived CDR1 and CDR2 are DFQATT and SNEGSKA (reference sequence). With 3 bases removed from V and 0 bases from J, the gap between germline ends came to 12 bases. The CDR3 coding sequence is TGCAGTGCTAGGGGCGGGTTCGGCTCCTATAATTCACCCCTCCACTTT. It yields the protein CSARGGFGSYNSPLHF.

This clonotype was observed at least ten times. This chain uses TRBV6-6 with TRBJ2-1; 9 bases are a match to TRBD2. J was trimmed by 3 bases and V by 8 bases; bases with no gene match: 8. Germline values: CDR1 MNHNY, CDR2 SVGAGI (reference sequence). This CDR3 has 15 residues. In nucleotides, the CDR3 is TGTGCCAGCCTAGCGGGGTCGATGGTCTACAATGAGCAGTTCTTC. It codes for CASLAGSMVYNEQFF.